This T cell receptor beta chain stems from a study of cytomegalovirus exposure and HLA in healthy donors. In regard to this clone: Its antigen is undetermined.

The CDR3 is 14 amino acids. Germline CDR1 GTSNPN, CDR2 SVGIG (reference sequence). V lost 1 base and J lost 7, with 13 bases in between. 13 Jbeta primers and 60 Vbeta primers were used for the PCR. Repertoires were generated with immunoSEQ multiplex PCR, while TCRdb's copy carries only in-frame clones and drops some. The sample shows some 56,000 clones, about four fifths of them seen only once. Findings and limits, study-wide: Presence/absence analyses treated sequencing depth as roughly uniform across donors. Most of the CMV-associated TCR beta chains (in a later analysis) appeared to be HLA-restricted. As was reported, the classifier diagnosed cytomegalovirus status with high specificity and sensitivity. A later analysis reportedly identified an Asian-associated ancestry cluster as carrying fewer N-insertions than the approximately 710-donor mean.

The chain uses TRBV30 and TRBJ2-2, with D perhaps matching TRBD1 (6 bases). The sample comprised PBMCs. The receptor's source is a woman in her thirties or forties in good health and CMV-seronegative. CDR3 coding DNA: TGTGCCTGGAGTGAAGGGACACCGGGCGGGGAGCTGTTTTTT. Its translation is CAWSEGTPGGELFF.